The 22 T cell receptor beta chains below all came from one sample that was sequenced in a study of blood T cell repertoires in COVID-19. The method was immunoSEQ multiplex PCR; TCRdb's version includes in-frame clones alone and lacks a portion of them. The table has 650,000 to 800,000 clones, 90% seen once; the top ten hold roughly 0.25%. The sequenced sample was peripheral blood. These receptors came from a woman between 18 and 29 years old with acute or convalescent COVID-19.

This chain links TRBV23-1 with TRBJ1-2, with D uncertain. TRBV23-1 falls under the ORF class, with uncertain function. The CDR3 totals 14 residues. Trimming shortened V by 0 bases and J by 4 bases, and 9 bases separated the two germline ends. The CDR3: CASSQSPVVYGYTF. CDR3 in DNA: TGCGCCAGCAGTCAATCACCGGTAGTCTATGGCTACACCTTC.

V usage is TRBV7-9 and J usage is TRBJ1-4; D call uncertain. V lost 5 bases to trimming and J lost 5 bases, with 15 bases between them. CDR3 length: 15 amino acids. CDR1 and CDR2 (germline): SEHNR, FQNEAQ (reference sequence). This CDR3 reads CASSPEYDINEKLFF. Here the CDR3 DNA reads TGTGCCAGCAGCCCCGAATATGACATAAATGAAAAACTGTTTTTT. The full variable domain, rest sourced from reference TRBV7-9 and TRBJ1-4, is DTGVSQNPRHKITKRGQNVTFRCDPISEHNRLYWYRQTLGQGPEFLTYFQNEAQLEKSRLLSDRFSAERPKGSFSTLEIQRTEQGDSAMYLCASSPEYDINEKLFFGSGTQLSVL.

The chain couples TRBV5-5 to TRBJ2-7; 7 nucleotides match TRBD1. This CDR3 has 19 residues. The ends lost 3 bases at V and 1 base at J; junction bases unmatched: 19. CDR1 is SGHKS, CDR2 YYEKEE, per germline (reference sequence). Here the CDR3 reads CASSSPGGRHRGESYEQYF. The CDR3 nucleotides read TGTGCCAGCAGCTCTCCAGGGGGTCGACACAGGGGAGAGTCCTACGAGCAGTACTTC.

The genes are TRBV6-2 or TRBV6-3 and TRBJ2-3, with 7 bases fitting TRBD1. This CDR3 contains 17 residues. V lost 6 bases to trimming and J lost 2 bases; unmatched junction nucleotides: 14. Germline V CDR1 and CDR2: MNHEY, SVGEGT. Written as DNA, the CDR3 is TGTGCCAGCAGCCCTAACGACAGGGTCGGCTTCACAGATACGCAGTATTTT. It yields the protein CASSPNDRVGFTDTQYF.

The V and J genes are TRBV9 and TRBJ2-1; maybe TRBD2 (7 bases). This CDR3 spans 15 amino acids. The ends were cut back, 4 bases at V and 9 bases at J, with 20 bases in the middle. The germline gives CDR1 SGDLS, CDR2 YYNGEE. The CDR3: CASSTVGGGASEQFF. CDR3 DNA: TGTGCCAGCAGCACTGTGGGTGGGGGGGCCTCTGAGCAGTTCTTC.

The chain uses TRBV4-3 and TRBJ2-7, with TRBD2 as a possible D gene (7 bases). The V and J ends lost 1 base and 6 bases respectively, with 31 bases between them. Looked up from germline, CDR1 is LGHNA and CDR2 is YSLEER. The CDR3 runs to 20 residues. In nucleotides, the CDR3 is TGCGCCAGCAGCCAAGGGTTCGGGCGGGGGCGACGACCAGCCGTTCCCGAGCAGTACTTC. It is translated as CASSQGFGRGRRPAVPEQYF.

Here the CDR3 reads CASSVASDYGYTF. CDR3 coding DNA: TGTGCCAGCAGCGTAGCCTCCGACTATGGCTACACCTTC. The chain is built from TRBV9 and TRBJ1-2; D unresolved. Germline values: CDR1 SGDLS, CDR2 YYNGEE. The CDR3 contains 13 residues. Trimming stripped 0 bases from V and 3 bases from J, with 6 bases between. The variable domain in full, with the rest retrieved from reference TRBV9 and TRBJ1-2, is DSGVTQTPKHLITATGQRVTLRCSPRSGDLSVYWYQQSLDQGLQFLIQYYNGEERAKGNILERFSAQQFPDLHSELNLSSLELGDSALYFCASSVASDYGYTFGSGTRLTVV.

The chain uses TRBV10-2 and TRBJ2-1, with 7 bases lining up with TRBD1. The trim removed 6 bases at V and 4 bases at J, leaving 6 bases unmatched. Germline CDR1 WSHSY, CDR2 SAAADI. The CDR3 length is 14 residues. The chain's CDR3 is CASRRQGKYNEQFF. The CDR3 coding sequence is TGCGCCAGCAGGAGACAGGGTAAATACAATGAGCAGTTCTTC.

The CDR3 spells CASSLGAGAGEQYF. The CDR3 DNA follows: TGTGCCAGCAGCTTGGGGGCGGGGGCAGGGGAGCAGTACTTC. This rearrangement joins TRBV5-4 to TRBJ2-7; TRBD2 might be the D (7 bases). V was trimmed by 0 bases and J by 7 bases, leaving 14 bases between them. Germline values: CDR1 SGHNT, CDR2 YYREEE (reference sequence). There are 14 residues in the CDR3.

The chain combines TRBV5-6 with TRBJ1-2; possible D gene TRBD1, 5 bases. V was pared by 2 bases and J by 5 bases, with 13 bases between. CDR1 is SGHDT, CDR2 YYEEEE, per germline. The CDR3 runs to 14 residues. CDR3 in amino acids: CASSFIRVGYGYTF. The CDR3 nucleotides are TGTGCCAGCAGCTTTATCAGGGTTGGTTATGGCTACACCTTC.

The chain links TRBV4-2 to TRBJ2-7; a possible D gene is TRBD1 (7 bases). Trimming removed 2 bases from V and 5 bases from J, with 16 bases in between. CDR1 is LGHNA, CDR2 YNFKEQ, per germline. CDR3 length equals 15 residues. CDR3 in DNA: TGTGCCAGCAGCCAAACTTGGCGGGACAGCCACGAGCAGTACTTC. As protein: CASSQTWRDSHEQYF.

The rearrangement uses TRBV27 and TRBJ2-3; TRBD1 might be the D (5 bases). This CDR3 spans 16 amino acids. Between the trimmed V and J ends, which lost 5 bases and 0 bases, there was a span of 15 bases. The germline V gene encodes CDR1 MNHEY and CDR2 SMNVEV (reference sequence). The CDR3 nucleotides are TGTGCCAGCAGTCTCACTTGGGGCACTAGCACAGATACGCAGTATTTT. It translates to CASSLTWGTSTDTQYF.

This chain joins TRBV9 and TRBJ1-3, with 7 bases identical to TRBD1. The CDR3 runs to 16 residues. Germline V gives CDR1 SGDLS, CDR2 YYNGEE. The V segment lost 2 bases and the J segment 0 bases; nucleotides outside the gene matches: 5. The CDR3 DNA follows: TGTGCCAGCAGCGTCGGACAGGCCCGCTCTGGAAACACCATATATTTT. It is translated as CASSVGQARSGNTIYF.

The V call is TRBV5-1, the J call TRBJ2-1; D possibly corresponds to TRBD2 (5 bases). Trimming stripped 4 bases from V and 7 bases from J, with 18 bases between. The germline CDR1 and CDR2 sequences are SGHRS and YFSETQ. The CDR3 spans 15 residues. The CDR3 reads CASSPASPGNNEQFF. Here the CDR3 DNA reads TGCGCCAGCAGCCCTGCTTCACCGGGAAATAATGAGCAGTTCTTC.

This clone was seen just once. The chain couples TRBV7-2 to TRBJ1-5; D gene uncertain. Trimming pared 9 bases from V and 3 bases from J, leaving 9 bases between. CDR1 and CDR2 (germline): SGHTA, FQGNSA. CDR3 length: 12 residues. The CDR3 DNA is TGTGCCAGTGGTAACTACAATCAGCCCCAGCATTTT. The encoded protein is CASGNYNQPQHF.

The chain is built from TRBV27 and TRBJ2-7; no firm D call. The CDR3 has 12 amino acids. Germline values: CDR1 MNHEY, CDR2 SMNVEV (reference sequence). V lost 6 bases to trimming and J lost 0 bases, with 6 bases between them. The CDR3 DNA is TGTGCCAGCAGCGATAGCTCCTACGAGCAGTACTTC. Encoded protein: CASSDSSYEQYF.

J is TRBJ1-2 and V is TRBV4-3; D is undetermined. The ends were cut back, 0 bases at V and 7 bases at J, with 21 bases in the middle. The CDR3 totals 17 residues. CDR1 is LGHNA and CDR2 is YSLEER in the germline V gene. The CDR3 is CASSQEASGFYSLGYTF. CDR3 nucleotides: TGCGCCAGCAGCCAAGAGGCAAGCGGTTTTTATTCTCTTGGCTACACCTTC.

The J gene is TRBJ1-4, the V gene TRBV19; D is undetermined. V dropped 3 bases and J dropped 1 base, with 6 bases sitting between them. Germline loops: CDR1 LNHDA, CDR2 SQIVND (reference sequence). The CDR3 has 14 residues. The CDR3: CASSIGGTNEKLFF. Here the CDR3 DNA reads TGTGCCAGTAGTATTGGAGGAACTAATGAAAAACTGTTTTTT.

The V gene is TRBV5-4, the J gene TRBJ2-7; D perhaps matches TRBD1 (6 bases). Trimming pared 6 bases from V and 1 base from J, leaving 11 bases between. CDR3 length: 13 residues. The germline V gene encodes CDR1 SGHNT and CDR2 YYREEE (reference sequence). The CDR3 here is CASKAGASYEQYF. The CDR3 bases are TGTGCCAGCAAAGCAGGGGCTTCCTACGAGCAGTACTTC.

The J gene is TRBJ1-1, the V gene TRBV11-2; weak D call: TRBD1 (5 bases). In germline, CDR1 is SGHAT, CDR2 FQNNGV. The V gene lost 7 bases and the J gene lost 3 bases, with 12 bases spanning the gap. The CDR3 runs 13 residues. The CDR3 DNA reads TGTGCCAGCATGAGAGGCAGGGACACTGAAGCTTTCTTT. The encoded protein is CASMRGRDTEAFF.

V and J are TRBV6-5 and TRBJ2-2; D perhaps matches TRBD1 (6 bases). Germline CDR1 is MNHEY and CDR2 is SVGAGI. The CDR3 runs 14 residues. Trimming shortened V by 2 bases and J by 4 bases, and 8 bases separated the two germline ends. The CDR3 bases are TGTGCCAGCAGTTACCTACAGGGCACCGGGGAGCTGTTTTTT. As protein: CASSYLQGTGELFF.

The genes are TRBV29-1 and TRBJ2-7, with 7 bases aligning to TRBD1. The germline gives CDR1 SQVTM, CDR2 ANQGSEA. Trimming cost V 7 bases and J 2 bases; bases outside gene matches: 8. The length of the CDR3 is 13 residues. The CDR3 protein is CSGTGQTPYEQYF. The CDR3 bases are TGCAGCGGGACGGGACAGACTCCCTACGAGCAGTACTTC.